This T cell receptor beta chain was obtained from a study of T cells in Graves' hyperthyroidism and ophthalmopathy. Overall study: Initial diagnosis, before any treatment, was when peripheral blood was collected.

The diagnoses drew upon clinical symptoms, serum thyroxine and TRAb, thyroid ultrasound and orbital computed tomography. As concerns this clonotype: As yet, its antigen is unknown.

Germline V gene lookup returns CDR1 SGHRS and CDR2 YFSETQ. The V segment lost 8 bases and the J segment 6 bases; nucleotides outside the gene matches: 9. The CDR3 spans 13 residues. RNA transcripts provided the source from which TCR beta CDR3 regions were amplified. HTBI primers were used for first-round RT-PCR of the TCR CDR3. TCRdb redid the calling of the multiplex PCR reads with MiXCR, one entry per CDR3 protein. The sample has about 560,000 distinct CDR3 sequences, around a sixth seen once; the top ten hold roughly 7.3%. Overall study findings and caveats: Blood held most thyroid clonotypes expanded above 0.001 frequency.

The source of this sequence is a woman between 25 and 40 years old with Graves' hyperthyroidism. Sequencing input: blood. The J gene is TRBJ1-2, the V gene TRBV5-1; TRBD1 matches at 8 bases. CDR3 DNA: TGCGCCAGTAGGATCCAGGGGGCTGATGGCTACACCTTC. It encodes CASRIQGADGYTF.